The rows below give T cell receptor beta chains drawn from one sample of a study of T cell changes during pregnancy in multiple sclerosis. Assay used: immunoSEQ multiplex PCR; TCRdb lists only in-frame clones, some missing. The sample includes roughly 48,000 clones, roughly 92% seen only once; the top ten take more than 0.7%. The source was CD4+ T cells from peripheral blood mononuclear cells, collected in the second trimester of pregnancy. The receptors stem from a female donor in good health, enrolled as a control in a pregnancy study. Both conserved end residues are part of each CDR3. Each record gives: D gene, clone size, J gene, V gene, CDR3 DNA, CDR3 protein. A D gene is named only where the DNA matches it firmly. Part of the rows lack a size; the others show once, few, many or a class for expanded clones.

D gene: -
clone size: -
J gene: TRBJ1-4
V gene: TRBV19
CDR3 DNA: TGTGCCAGTACCCGGGACTTTTCTAATGAAAAACTGTTTTTT
CDR3 protein: CASTRDFSNEKLFF

D gene: TRBD1
clone size: -
J gene: TRBJ1-6
V gene: TRBV5-1
CDR3 DNA: TGCGCCAGCAGCTTGGAGACAGGGAAGAATTCACCCCTCCACTTT
CDR3 protein: CASSLETGKNSPLHF

D gene: TRBD1
clone size: -
J gene: TRBJ2-1
V gene: TRBV5-4
CDR3 DNA: TGTGCCAGCAGCCCCGGAGCAGGGGGCTTCAATGAGCAGTTCTTC
CDR3 protein: CASSPGAGGFNEQFF

D gene: -
clone size: -
J gene: TRBJ1-6
V gene: TRBV7-2
CDR3 DNA: TGTGCCAGCAGCGCCCTCCCGACGGGGTCACCCCTCCACTTT
CDR3 protein: CASSALPTGSPLHF

D gene: TRBD1
clone size: -
J gene: TRBJ1-5
V gene: TRBV23-1
CDR3 DNA: TGCGCCAGCAGTCACGCGGACAGGGGGGATTGCAATCAGCCCCAGCATTTT
CDR3 protein: CASSHADRGDCNQPQHF

D gene: -
clone size: -
J gene: TRBJ1-2
V gene: TRBV4-1
CDR3 DNA: TGCGCCAGCAGCCACCGGCCCCGGCGGGGGCAAGGCTACACCTTC
CDR3 protein: CASSHRPRRGQGYTF

D gene: -
clone size: -
J gene: TRBJ2-2
V gene: TRBV11-2
CDR3 DNA: TGTGCCAGCAGCTTGACTCGCACCGGGGAGCTGTTTTTT
CDR3 protein: CASSLTRTGELFF

D gene: -
clone size: -
J gene: TRBJ2-2
V gene: TRBV29-1
CDR3 DNA: TGCGAGGCCGAAGGACTCACGAACACCGGGGAGCTGTTTTTT
CDR3 protein: CEAEGLTNTGELFF

D gene: -
clone size: -
J gene: TRBJ2-6
V gene: TRBV28
CDR3 DNA: TGTGCCAGCAGTTTATTCCGCCTCAGGGTTGGGGCCAACGTCCTGACTTTC
CDR3 protein: CASSLFRLRVGANVLTF

D gene: -
clone size: -
J gene: TRBJ2-7
V gene: TRBV5-1
CDR3 DNA: TGCGCCAGCAGCCCTACGGTGTCCTACGAGCAGTACTTC
CDR3 protein: CASSPTVSYEQYF

D gene: TRBD1
clone size: -
J gene: TRBJ2-7
V gene: TRBV28
CDR3 DNA: TGTGCCAGCAGGAGACAGGGGTCCTACGAGCAGTACTTC
CDR3 protein: CASRRQGSYEQYF

D gene: -
clone size: few
J gene: TRBJ2-1
V gene: TRBV25-1
CDR3 DNA: TGTGCCAGCAGCGCCTACTATGAGCAGTTCTTC
CDR3 protein: CASSAYYEQFF

D gene: TRBD1
clone size: few
J gene: TRBJ1-5
V gene: TRBV28
CDR3 DNA: TGTGCCAGCAGTTTAACCCGAGGAGGCAGGGGGCATCAGCCCCAGCATTTT
CDR3 protein: CASSLTRGGRGHQPQHF

D gene: TRBD1
clone size: -
J gene: TRBJ2-7
V gene: TRBV28
CDR3 DNA: TGTGCCGCGGGACAGGGGCGCTACTACGAGCAGTACTTC
CDR3 protein: CAAGQGRYYEQYF

D gene: -
clone size: -
J gene: TRBJ2-7
V gene: TRBV19
CDR3 DNA: TGTGCCAGTAGAAGGGATGGGGGCCCCTACGAGCAGTACTTC
CDR3 protein: CASRRDGGPYEQYF

D gene: TRBD1
clone size: once
J gene: TRBJ2-7
V gene: TRBV5-1
CDR3 DNA: TGCGCCAGCAGCGGAGGGACAGGGGGTAAATACGAGCAGTACTTC
CDR3 protein: CASSGGTGGKYEQYF